Each of the 26 T cell receptor beta chains below was sequenced from the same sample in a study of early T cells in non-severe SARS-CoV-2 infection. TCRdb analysed the 5' RACE reads with MiXCR anew, one entry per CDR3 protein. The table lists about 56,000 distinct CDR3 sequences, over 12% of them singletons. Here the sequenced sample was whole blood, taken at baseline. The receptors stem from an adult who was a healthcare worker with PCR-confirmed SARS-CoV-2 infection or an uninfected control (not recorded which).

This clonotype was picked up a small number of times. V gene TRBV7-9 combines with J gene TRBJ2-7; no clear D gene. The CDR3 extends over 14 amino acids. The V end was cut by 3 bases, the J end by 0 bases, with 9 bases between. CDR1 and CDR2 (germline): SEHNR, FQNEAQ (reference sequence). The CDR3 DNA reads as TGTGCCAGCAGCTTCGGCCTCCTCTCCTACGAGCAGTACTTC. It encodes CASSFGLLSYEQYF.

V gene TRBV2 combines with J gene TRBJ2-7; 7 nucleotides align to TRBD2. Per the germline V gene, CDR1 is SNHLY and CDR2 is FYNNEI. V dropped 6 bases and J dropped 5; count of bases not matched to a gene: 1. The length of the CDR3 is 11 residues. The CDR3 protein is CASRGGHEQYF. CDR3 nucleotide sequence: TGTGCCAGCAGGGGAGGGCACGAGCAGTACTTC.

This chain uses TRBV7-9 with TRBJ2-2, with 8 bases lining up with TRBD2. CDR1 and CDR2 from the germline V gene are SEHNR and FQNEAQ (reference sequence). J lost 0 bases, V lost 4 bases, and 4 bases had no gene match. The CDR3 totals 16 residues. The CDR3 region has the DNA TGTGCCAGCAGCTACCCGGGACTAGCGAACACCGGGGAGCTGTTTTTT. Its protein product is CASSYPGLANTGELFF.

This clonotype occurred a few times. The chain is built from TRBV5-1 and TRBJ2-7; D remains ambiguous. CDR1 SGHRS and CDR2 YFSETQ come from the germline V gene. V was clipped by 3 bases and J by 6 bases, with 13 bases between them. This CDR3 has 13 amino acids. The CDR3 nucleotides read TGCGCCAGCAGCTCACCTGCCTCCGCCGAGCAGTACTTC. Residues: CASSSPASAEQYF.

This clonotype has just one count. The V call is TRBV7-2, the J call TRBJ2-3; D is unclear. The CDR3 contains 17 residues. Germline CDR1 is SGHTA and CDR2 is FQGNSA. V dropped 1 base and J dropped 0 bases, with 14 bases sitting between them. The CDR3 here is CASSLVSGLASTDTQYF. The CDR3 region has the DNA TGTGCCAGCAGCTTAGTCTCGGGTCTGGCGAGCACAGATACGCAGTATTTT.

The chain employs TRBV20-1 and TRBJ2-2, with D perhaps TRBD1 (5 bases). The V end was cut by 2 bases, the J end by 0 bases, with 7 bases between. In germline, CDR1 is DFQATT, CDR2 SNEGSKA (reference sequence). The CDR3 has 14 residues. The CDR3 nucleotides read TGCAGTGCTAGAAAACAGGCGAACACCGGGGAGCTGTTTTTT. Translation gives CSARKQANTGELFF.

This clonotype appeared a few times. The genes are TRBV14 and TRBJ2-1, with D uncertain. CDR1 and CDR2 (germline): SGHDN, FVKESK. V gave up 0 bases and J gave up 4 bases, with 13 bases separating them. CDR3 size: 16 residues. The CDR3 DNA follows: TGTGCCAGCAGCCAAGAATGGGCACGGACGTACAATGAGCAGTTCTTC. It yields the protein CASSQEWARTYNEQFF.

The genes are TRBV11-2 and TRBJ2-1; D is unresolved. The CDR3 has 14 residues. CDR1 SGHAT and CDR2 FQNNGV come from the germline V gene. Trimming shortened V by 5 bases and J by 3 bases, and 11 bases separated the two germline ends. CDR3 sequence (DNA): TGTGCCAGCAGCGTGCTCGGGCTCTACAATGAGCAGTTCTTC. Translating gives CASSVLGLYNEQFF.

The V call is TRBV4-2, the J call TRBJ2-3, with 7 bases matching TRBD2. Germline V gene lookup returns CDR1 LGHNA and CDR2 YNFKEQ. V trimming: 0 bases; J trimming: 0 bases; junction bases outside the gene matches: 3. CDR3 size: 16 residues. CDR3 in amino acids: CASSQEGGSSTDTQYF. The CDR3 DNA reads as TGTGCCAGCAGCCAAGAGGGGGGGTCTAGCACAGATACGCAGTATTTT.

This sequence joins TRBV13 and TRBJ2-1, with 8 bases that match TRBD2. V dropped 5 bases and J dropped 0; count of bases not matched to a gene: 3. The germline V gene encodes CDR1 PRHDT and CDR2 FYEKMQ (reference sequence). The CDR3 has 15 residues. The CDR3 here is CASSIGLASYNEQFF. For the CDR3, the DNA is TGTGCCAGCAGCATTGGACTAGCCTCCTACAATGAGCAGTTCTTC.

This clonotype has more than one count but fewer than ten. The J gene is TRBJ2-2, the V gene TRBV7-6, with TRBD1 matching over 7 bases. This CDR3 spans 15 amino acids. Germline CDR1 and CDR2: SGHVS and FNYEAQ. Trimming at V came to 2 bases and at J to 4 bases, leaving 4 bases not matched to a gene. CDR3 sequence (DNA): TGTGCCAGCAGCTTATGGACAGGCGGCACCGGGGAGCTGTTTTTT. This sequence encodes CASSLWTGGTGELFF.

This rearrangement joins TRBV6-5 to TRBJ1-2, with 7 bases matching TRBD1. The germline V gene encodes CDR1 MNHEY and CDR2 SVGAGI. This CDR3 comprises 14 residues. The V segment lost 4 bases and the J segment 1 base; nucleotides outside the gene matches: 3. The CDR3 nucleotides are TGTGCCAGCAGTTGGGACAGCTATAACTATGGCTACACCTTC. Protein product: CASSWDSYNYGYTF.

The sample holds a few counts of this clonotype. V is TRBV20-1 and J is TRBJ2-1, with TRBD2 matching over 9 bases. The V segment lost 0 bases and the J segment 4 bases; nucleotides outside the gene matches: 4. Germline V gives CDR1 DFQATT, CDR2 SNEGSKA (reference sequence). The CDR3 covers 15 residues. The CDR3 is CSARDLLAGYNEQFF. CDR3 coding DNA: TGCAGTGCTAGAGATTTGCTAGCGGGGTACAATGAGCAGTTCTTC.

The V and J genes are TRBV11-1 and TRBJ1-3; D gene ambiguous. V was trimmed by 4 bases and J by 2 bases, leaving 9 bases between them. The CDR3 runs to 14 residues. The V gene's germline CDR1 is SGHAT and CDR2 FQDESV (reference sequence). The CDR3 DNA reads as TGTGCCAGCAGCTCCGACGGTCCTGGAAACACCATATATTTT. It specifies CASSSDGPGNTIYF.

This clonotype was observed many times. The chain is built from TRBV9 and TRBJ1-6; D is perhaps TRBD1 (5 bases). Between the trimmed V and J ends, which lost 0 bases and 6 bases, there was a span of 10 bases. Germline V gives CDR1 SGDLS, CDR2 YYNGEE. CDR3 size: 15 residues. The CDR3 DNA reads as TGTGCCAGCAGCGTAGTAACAGGCGTTAATTCACCCCTCCACTTT. This codes for CASSVVTGVNSPLHF.

The chain links TRBV20-1 to TRBJ2-1; 7 bases agree with TRBD1. The V segment lost 1 base and the J segment 5 bases; nucleotides outside the gene matches: 11. This CDR3 has 16 residues. Germline V CDR1 and CDR2: DFQATT, SNEGSKA (reference sequence). In DNA form, the CDR3 reads TGCAGTGCTAGAGGGCTTGTCAGGGGGAACAACAATGAGCAGTTCTTC. It encodes CSARGLVRGNNNEQFF.

This clonotype was observed a few times. This sequence joins TRBV2 and TRBJ2-1; D remains unclear. The length of the CDR3 is 10 residues. Trimming removed 10 bases from V and 7 bases from J, with 8 bases in between. Per the germline V gene, CDR1 is SNHLY and CDR2 is FYNNEI. The CDR3 region has the DNA TGTGCCACCTTGAGGAATGAGCAGTTCTTC. Amino acid sequence: CATLRNEQFF.

This clonotype was seen a handful of times. The chain recombines TRBV6-1 with TRBJ1-1; D not resolved. CDR1 and CDR2 from the germline V gene are MNHNS and SASEGT. The CDR3 has 13 residues. V lost 7 bases to trimming and J lost 7 bases, with 16 bases between them. The CDR3 reads CASTGGIKLEAFF. CDR3 nucleotides: TGTGCCAGCACGGGAGGGATCAAGCTTGAAGCTTTCTTT.

This clonotype has just a few counts. The chain has TRBV5-1 and TRBJ2-2, with 8 bases lining up with TRBD1. CDR1 SGHRS and CDR2 YFSETQ come from the germline V gene. With V trimmed by 2 bases and J by 5 bases, 5 bases remained unmatched. The CDR3 covers 15 residues. The CDR3 here is CASSFPDRATGELFF. CDR3 sequence (DNA): TGCGCCAGCAGCTTCCCGGACAGGGCTACCGGGGAGCTGTTTTTT.

This rearrangement joins TRBV7-2 to TRBJ2-3; no clear D. Germline-derived CDR1 and CDR2 are SGHTA and FQGNSA. Between the trimmed V and J ends, which lost 0 bases and 2 bases, there was a span of 6 bases. The CDR3 runs to 14 residues. The CDR3, as DNA: TGTGCCAGCAGCTTAGCACAGACCACAGATACGCAGTATTTT. Translated: CASSLAQTTDTQYF.

In its sample, this clonotype was seen many times. This chain uses TRBV27 with TRBJ2-3; 8 bases fit TRBD2. The CDR3 consists of 16 residues. The V segment lost 6 bases and the J segment 2 bases; nucleotides outside the gene matches: 10. Germline loops: CDR1 MNHEY, CDR2 SMNVEV (reference sequence). The CDR3 region has the DNA TGTGCCAGCAGCCCCATAGCGGGGAAATACACAGATACGCAGTATTTT. Its protein is CASSPIAGKYTDTQYF.

The table lists this clonotype with a few counts. DNA for the CDR3: TGTGCCAGCAGCGTAGTCGTTGGCCTAGCGGGAGGGCCGGACACCGGGGAGCTGTTTTTT. Translated: CASSVVVGLAGGPDTGELFF. This chain uses TRBV9 with TRBJ2-2; TRBD2 agrees at 12 bases. J was trimmed by 3 bases and V by 0 bases; bases with no gene match: 12. The length of the CDR3 is 20 residues. CDR1 is SGDLS, CDR2 YYNGEE, per germline. Full variable domain (rest looked up from reference TRBV9 and TRBJ2-2): DSGVTQTPKHLITATGQRVTLRCSPRSGDLSVYWYQQSLDQGLQFLIQYYNGEERAKGNILERFSAQQFPDLHSELNLSSLELGDSALYFCASSVVVGLAGGPDTGELFFGEGSRLTVL.

This sequence joins TRBV3-1 and TRBJ2-2; D remains ambiguous. The V end lost 4 bases, the J end lost 6 bases, and 6 bases lay between the germline ends. Per germline, CDR1 LGHDT and CDR2 YNNKEL (reference sequence). The CDR3 has 12 amino acids. CDR3: CASSLAPGELFF. CDR3 bases: TGTGCCAGCAGCCTTGCACCCGGGGAGCTGTTTTTT.

This clonotype was detected many times. The chain combines TRBV7-9 with TRBJ2-1; the match to TRBD2 covers 8 bases. The CDR3 consists of 12 residues. V shed 1 base, J shed 12 bases, and the junction held 2 bases outside the gene matches. Germline-derived CDR1 and CDR2 are SEHNR and FQNEAQ (reference sequence). The CDR3 DNA follows: TGTGCCAGCAGCTTAGGTAGCGGGGTGCAGTTCTTC. Encoded protein: CASSLGSGVQFF.

This clonotype was counted ten times or more. CDR3 region: CSAGVGQEVQPQHF. In DNA, the CDR3 is TGCAGTGCTGGCGTGGGGCAGGAAGTACAGCCCCAGCATTTT. The J gene is TRBJ1-5, the V gene TRBV20-1, with a possible D match to TRBD1 (5 bases). This CDR3 contains 14 residues. V was cut by 5 bases and J by 7 bases, with 18 bases left in between. Germline CDR1 reads DFQATT; CDR2 reads SNEGSKA (reference sequence).

This clonotype was counted a few times. The chain links TRBV2 to TRBJ2-3; no clear D. Germline CDR1 SNHLY, CDR2 FYNNEI. There are 13 residues in the CDR3. Trimming took off 7 bases at V and 4 bases at J, with 12 bases between the two ends. CDR3: CASTGGISDTQYF. In nucleotides, the CDR3 is TGTGCCAGCACGGGTGGTATCTCAGATACGCAGTATTTT.